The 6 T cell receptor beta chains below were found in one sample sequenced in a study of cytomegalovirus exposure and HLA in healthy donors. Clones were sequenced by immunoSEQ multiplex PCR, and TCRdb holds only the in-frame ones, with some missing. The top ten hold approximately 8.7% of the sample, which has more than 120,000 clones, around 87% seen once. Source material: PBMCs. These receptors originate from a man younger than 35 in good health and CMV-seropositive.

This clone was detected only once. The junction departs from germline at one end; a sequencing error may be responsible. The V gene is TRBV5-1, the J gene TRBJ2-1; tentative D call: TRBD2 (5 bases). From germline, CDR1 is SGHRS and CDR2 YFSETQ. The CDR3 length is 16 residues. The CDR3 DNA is TGCGTCAGCAGCACAGTAGCGTTAAGCTCCTACAATGAGCAGTTCTTC. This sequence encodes CVSSTVALSSYNEQFF.

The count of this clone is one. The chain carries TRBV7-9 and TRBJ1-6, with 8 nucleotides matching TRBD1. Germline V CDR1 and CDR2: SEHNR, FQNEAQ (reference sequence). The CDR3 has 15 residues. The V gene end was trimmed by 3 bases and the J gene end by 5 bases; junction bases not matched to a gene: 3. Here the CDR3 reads CASSLTGVNNSPLHF. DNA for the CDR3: TGTGCCAGCAGCTTGACAGGGGTAAATAATTCACCCCTCCACTTT.

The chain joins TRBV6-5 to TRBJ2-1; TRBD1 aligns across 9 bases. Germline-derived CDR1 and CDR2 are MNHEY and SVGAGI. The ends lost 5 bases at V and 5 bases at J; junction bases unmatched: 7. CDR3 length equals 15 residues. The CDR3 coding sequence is TGTGCCAGCAGTACCCGGGACAGGGTCGACAATGAGCAGTTCTTC. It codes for CASSTRDRVDNEQFF.

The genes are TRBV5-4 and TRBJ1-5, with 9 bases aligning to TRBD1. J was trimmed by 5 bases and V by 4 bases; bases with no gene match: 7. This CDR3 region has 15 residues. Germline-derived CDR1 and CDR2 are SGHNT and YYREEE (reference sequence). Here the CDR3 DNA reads TGTGCCAGCAGCACCGGACAGGGGTTAGATCAGCCCCAGCATTTT. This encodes CASSTGQGLDQPQHF. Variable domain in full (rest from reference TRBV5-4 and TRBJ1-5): ETGVTQSPTHLIKTRGQQVTLRCSSQSGHNTVSWYQQALGQGPQFIFQYYREEENGRGNFPPRFSGLQFPNYSSELNVNALELDDSALYLCASSTGQGLDQPQHFGDGTRLSIL.

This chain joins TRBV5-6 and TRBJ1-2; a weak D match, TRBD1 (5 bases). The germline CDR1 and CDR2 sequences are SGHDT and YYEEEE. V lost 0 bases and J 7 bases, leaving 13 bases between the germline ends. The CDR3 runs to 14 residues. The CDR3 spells CASSLAGELGGYTF. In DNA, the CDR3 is TGTGCCAGCAGCTTGGCGGGGGAGCTGGGTGGCTACACCTTC.

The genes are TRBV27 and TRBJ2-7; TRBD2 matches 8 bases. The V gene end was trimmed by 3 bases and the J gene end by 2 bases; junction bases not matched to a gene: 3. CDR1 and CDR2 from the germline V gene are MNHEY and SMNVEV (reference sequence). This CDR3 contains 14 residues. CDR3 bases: TGTGCCAGCAGTTTCGGGCGGGGGGCCTACGAGCAGTACTTC. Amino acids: CASSFGRGAYEQYF.